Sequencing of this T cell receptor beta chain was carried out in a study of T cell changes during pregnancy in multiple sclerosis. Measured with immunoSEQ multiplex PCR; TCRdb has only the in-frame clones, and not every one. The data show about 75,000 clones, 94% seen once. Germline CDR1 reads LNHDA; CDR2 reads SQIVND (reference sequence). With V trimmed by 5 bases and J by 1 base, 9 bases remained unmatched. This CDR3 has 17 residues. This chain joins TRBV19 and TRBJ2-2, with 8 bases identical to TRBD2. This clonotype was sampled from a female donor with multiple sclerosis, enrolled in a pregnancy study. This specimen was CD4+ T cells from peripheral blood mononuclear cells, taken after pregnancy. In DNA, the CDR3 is TGTGCCAGTAGTGTAACTCGGGGGGGCATGAACACCGGGGAGCTGTTTTTT. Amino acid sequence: CASSVTRGGMNTGELFF.